This paragraph covers one T cell receptor beta chain sequence. As yet, its antigen is unknown. Both 60 Vbeta primers and 13 Jbeta primers went into the PCR. The table came from immunoSEQ multiplex PCR; TCRdb's copy has only in-frame clones and leaves some out. The table records about 190,000 clones, around 86% of them present only once. Healthy bone marrow donors supplied every sample. This sample was taken from a study of cytomegalovirus exposure and HLA in healthy donors. Regarding the study as a whole: CMV serostatus was the sole immune exposure information available. Clonal expansion was found to be greater in HLA-associated TCR beta chains than in equally common others in a later analysis. Most observed TCR sequences were rare, whereas some public TCRs were detected in many donors.

Germline CDR1 reads MGHDK; CDR2 reads SYGVNS. The CDR3 contains 15 residues. Trimming cost V 3 bases and J 7 bases; bases outside gene matches: 10. The chain couples TRBV25-1 to TRBJ2-7; 9 nucleotides match TRBD1. The receptor comes from a young woman in good health and CMV-seronegative. The sequenced sample was PBMCs. The CDR3 is CASSDGTGPPWEQYF. CDR3 nucleotide sequence: TGTGCCAGCAGTGACGGGACAGGGCCCCCGTGGGAGCAGTACTTC.